The entry below gives a single T cell receptor (beta chain) sequence along with its context. It has no known antigen specificity. Per-base quality was not reported, and no clone a single base away is much larger than it. To demonstrate the VDJtools post-analysis software, the study profiled TCR beta repertoires from the peripheral blood of about 13 young patients with multiple sclerosis. The multiple sclerosis patients were children and adolescents ranging in age from 6 to 15 years. The entry originates in a study of post-analysis software for immune sequencing data (dated by TCRdb to about 2015). At the level of the whole study: Relapsing-remitting, secondary progressive and progressive-relapsing multiple sclerosis were recorded as disease courses, and subtype annotation was lacking for some patients. The multiple sclerosis patient repertoires were compared with 11 previously published healthy control repertoires from donors aged about 6 to 26 years. A subset of samples was prepared in parallel using single-end sample barcoding, then pooled and co-amplified after Illumina adapter ligation. On the study overall, not on this receptor specifically: Four or five TRBV segments, including TRBV5-6, TRBV5-1 and TRBV20-1, were significantly more frequent in patients than controls. The control group was slightly older than the multiple sclerosis patient group. Normalized Chao1 diversity was significantly lower in multiple sclerosis patients than controls, suggesting substantial peripheral T-cell clonal expansion. Strong co-clustering of samples prepared in the same batch was shown by direct clustering with F measure, prompting a batch-effect correction.

The method behind the library was PCR. TCRdb records Illumina HiSeq 2500 as the sequencer. Unique molecular identifiers were incorporated into TCR beta cDNA libraries to reduce PCR and sequencing biases. Every 1 to 10 million input T cells yielded roughly 0.5 million cDNA molecules, meaning each molecule approximated one T cell. The same protocol used for the earlier healthy control dataset was applied to prepare and sequence the patient libraries. Samples belonging to the same batch were prepared together, multiplexed and sequenced on a shared HiSeq lane. The published analysis was carried out like this. Raw barcoded reads were processed with MIGEC, and single-read molecular identifier groups were discarded before consensus assembly and CDR3 extraction. VDJtools was used for post-analysis of the clonotype tables, with diversity normalized by down-sampling every dataset to the smallest sample size. In repertoire overlap clustering, CDR3 amino acid sequences, but not nucleotide sequences, were matched to correct batch-related cross-sample contamination. TCRdb reprocessing: public reads trimmed at Q25 with fastp, clones called with MiXCR, in-frame beta chains kept. Every distinct CDR3 protein forms one entry, paired with its most common genes and DNA. It is TCRdb's table, rather than the study itself, that gives the V and J calls and clone size. Recorded for this sample are 750,000 to 950,000 distinct CDR3 sequences; approximately 57% of them occurred a single time. The biggest ten clones account for under 6% of the sample.

V is shortened by 5 bases, J by 2 bases, and the region joining them spans 10 bases. The CDR3 sequence holds 13 residues, the cysteine and phenylalanine included. Solely the CDR3 DNA is kept, with 39 bases framed from the first base. Sequenced material: blood. The sequence derives from a girl aged 10-17 years with multiple sclerosis. The V and J genes are TRBV12-3 or TRBV12-4 and TRBJ2-7; perhaps TRBD1 is the D gene, with 6 bases matching. The nucleotides read TGTGCCAGCAGTACACAGGGCCCCTACGAGCAGTACTTC. This codes for CASSTQGPYEQYF.